Presented here are 3 T cell receptor beta chains from one specimen sequenced in a study of somatic mutations in cytotoxic T cells in rheumatoid arthritis. Here immunoSEQ multiplex PCR was the method, and the copy in TCRdb shows in-frame clones only, minus some. The profile shows around 15,000 clones, approximately 80% of them singletons. The sample was CD8+ T cells sorted from blood. Receptor source: an adult with rheumatoid arthritis.

The chain employs TRBV6-1 and TRBJ2-5, with TRBD2 matching 10 bases. Germline CDR1 MNHNS, CDR2 SASEGT. The CDR3 length is 15 residues. The V segment lost 1 base and the J segment 4 bases; nucleotides outside the gene matches: 3. CDR3 coding DNA: TGTGCCAGCAGTGAAGAAAGCGGGGGGGCAGAGACCCAGTACTTC. Residues: CASSEESGGAETQYF.

This clone was counted between two and nine times. The rearrangement joins TRBV10-1 to TRBJ2-7, with a weak D call TRBD2 (5 bases). In germline, CDR1 is WNHNN, CDR2 SYGVQD (reference sequence). The CDR3 spans 13 residues. Trimming cost V 3 bases and J 5 bases, with 11 bases left between them. CDR3 region: CASSDDGVHEQYF. Written as DNA, the CDR3 is TGCGCCAGCAGTGATGACGGGGTCCACGAGCAGTACTTC.

J is TRBJ2-7 and V is TRBV6-1; TRBD2 agrees at 9 bases. CDR1 is MNHNS, CDR2 SASEGT, per germline. Losses at the gene ends were 3 bases for V and 1 base for J; bases not matched to a gene: 4. The length of the CDR3 is 15 residues. The CDR3 protein is CASSESSGGSYEQYV. As DNA, the CDR3 is TGTGCCAGCAGTGAGAGTAGCGGGGGTTCCTACGAGCAGTACGTC.